The 29 T cell receptor beta chains below all came from one sample that was sequenced in a study of radiation and T cells in renal cell carcinoma. TCRdb's copy holds only in-frame clones and misses some; the assay was immunoSEQ multiplex PCR. The sample yields approximately 86,000 clones, just under 85% seen once. The time point was: blood 4 weeks post-SBRT, at nephrectomy. The treatment is: 15 Gy SBRT to primary tumor, nephrectomy 4 weeks later. The material sequenced was blood, taken from a patient whose treatment included radiotherapy and nephrectomy. These receptors came from a man aged 45-60 years with renal cell carcinoma.

This clone is a singleton in its sample. The chain combines TRBV5-1 with TRBJ2-2; 13 nucleotides match TRBD2. Trimming removed 4 bases from V and 1 base from J; junction bases left unmatched: 7. CDR3 length: 18 residues. Germline loops: CDR1 SGHRS, CDR2 YFSETQ. The CDR3 region is CASSMGLAGILNTGELFF. In DNA, the CDR3 is TGCGCCAGCAGCATGGGACTAGCGGGAATCTTGAACACCGGGGAGCTGTTTTTT.

The rearrangement uses TRBV7-3 and TRBJ2-1, with TRBD1 matching 10 bases. CDR1 is SGHTA and CDR2 is FQGTGA in the germline V gene. J gave up 10 bases and V 1 base, and 4 bases lay outside the gene matches. The length of the CDR3 is 14 residues. The CDR3 DNA reads TGTGCCAGCAGCTTAAGTGGACAGGGGGAGGAGCAGTTCTTC. Translated, it gives CASSLSGQGEEQFF.

This rearrangement joins TRBV7-2 to TRBJ1-2, with D possibly being TRBD1 (6 bases). V was cut by 3 bases and J by 4 bases, with 15 bases left in between. This CDR3 contains 15 residues. CDR1 and CDR2 from the germline V gene are SGHTA and FQGNSA. The DNA for the CDR3 is TGTGCCAGCAGCTTCGCAGGGGTCCGGCTCTATGGCTACACCTTC. Its protein product is CASSFAGVRLYGYTF. The complete variable domain, with remaining parts taken from reference TRBV7-2 and TRBJ1-2, reads GAGVSQSPSNKVTEKGKDVELRCDPISGHTALYWYRQSLGQGLEFLIYFQGNSAPDKSGLPSDRFSAERTGGSVSTLTIQRTQQEDSAVYLCASSFAGVRLYGYTFGSGTRLTVV.

The rearrangement joins TRBV6-6 to TRBJ2-7; 8 bases match TRBD1. Germline CDR1 and CDR2: MNHNY and SVGAGI (reference sequence). This CDR3 is 13 amino acids long. The CDR3 here is CAHSRDRLYEQYF. CDR3 DNA: TGTGCACACTCCCGGGACAGGTTGTACGAGCAGTACTTC.

This clone was detected only once. The rearrangement uses TRBV5-1 and TRBJ1-2; a possible D gene is TRBD1 (5 bases). This CDR3 has 14 residues. Trimming cost V 0 bases and J 8 bases, with 14 bases left between them. Germline V gene sequence: CDR1 SGHRS, CDR2 YFSETQ. The chain's CDR3 is CASSLGVVDRGYTF. The CDR3 coding sequence is TGCGCCAGCAGCTTGGGAGTAGTCGACAGAGGCTACACCTTC.

V and J are TRBV9 and TRBJ2-7, with D tentatively TRBD2 (5 bases). Germline V gene data show CDR1 as SGDLS and CDR2 as YYNGEE. This CDR3 contains 17 residues. V lost 0 bases and J 5 bases, leaving 21 bases between the germline ends. CDR3 loop: CASSVGAGIEPSDEQYF. The CDR3 DNA sequence: TGTGCCAGCAGCGTAGGCGCGGGCATAGAGCCGTCCGACGAGCAGTACTTC.

The chain is built from TRBV6-1 and TRBJ1-4, with D uncertain. Trimming took off 7 bases at V and 3 bases at J, with 9 bases between the two ends. The V gene's germline CDR1 is MNHNS and CDR2 SASEGT. The CDR3 has 13 residues. CDR3: CASKRSSNEKLFF. In nucleotides, the CDR3 is TGTGCCAGCAAGAGGAGCTCTAATGAAAAACTGTTTTTT.

The V call is TRBV15, the J call TRBJ2-5; TRBD1 matches at 8 bases. The CDR3 runs to 15 residues. Germline V lookup: CDR1 LNHNV, CDR2 YYDKDF (reference sequence). V lost 3 bases to trimming and J lost 6 bases; unmatched junction nucleotides: 9. The CDR3 reads CATSRDRDSLKTQYF. The CDR3 DNA reads TGTGCCACCAGCAGGGACAGGGACAGCCTCAAGACCCAGTACTTC.

This clone appeared a single time. This chain links TRBV5-1 with TRBJ2-1, with D unclear. Germline V gene lookup returns CDR1 SGHRS and CDR2 YFSETQ. This CDR3 is built from 17 residues. Trimming took off 0 bases at V and 7 bases at J, with 20 bases between the two ends. CDR3: CASSLAVLVLERNEQFF. The CDR3 DNA follows: TGCGCCAGCAGCTTGGCGGTTTTGGTACTGGAGAGAAATGAGCAGTTCTTC.

The chain employs TRBV2 and TRBJ1-5, with D perhaps matching TRBD1 (6 bases). Germline V gene lookup returns CDR1 SNHLY and CDR2 FYNNEI. Trimming left V 3 bases short and J 6 bases short, with 15 bases between. CDR3 length: 15 amino acids. The CDR3 protein is CASSEGPQGSQPQHF. For the CDR3, the DNA is TGTGCCAGCAGTGAGGGGCCTCAGGGGAGTCAGCCCCAGCATTTT. Looking up the rest from reference TRBV2 and TRBJ1-5 gives the full variable domain: EPEVTQTPSHQVTQMGQEVILRCVPISNHLYFYWYRQILGQKVEFLVSFYNNEISEKSEIFDDQFSVERPDGSNFTLKIRSTKLEDSAMYFCASSEGPQGSQPQHFGDGTRLSIL.

The CDR3 DNA sequence: TGTGCCAGCAGGGCAAGGGGAGGTTCCTCCTACGAGCAGTACTTC. It yields the protein CASRARGGSSYEQYF. This chain connects TRBV7-8 to TRBJ2-7, with TRBD2 as a possible D gene (6 bases). Germline V lookup: CDR1 SGHVS, CDR2 FQNEAQ. V was clipped by 6 bases and J by 0 bases, with 15 bases between them. This CDR3 comprises 15 residues.

The chain combines TRBV29-1 with TRBJ1-1; D remains unclear. V was pared by 2 bases and J by 11 bases, with 12 bases between. The CDR3 length is 11 residues. Germline loops: CDR1 SQVTM, CDR2 ANQGSEA. The CDR3 spells CSVETMGYAFF. Written as DNA, the CDR3 is TGCAGCGTTGAAACAATGGGCTACGCTTTCTTT.

This chain uses TRBV21-1 with TRBJ1-3; TRBD1, the D gene given by the table, was not confirmed from the DNA. TRBV21-1 is a listed pseudogene. The CDR3 sequence is 17 residues long. This chain's CDR3 is CASSNQTGGDSGNTIYF. DNA of the CDR3: TGTGCCAGCAGCAATCAAACAGGGGGCGACTCTGGAAACACCATATATTTT.

The chain links TRBV10-3 to TRBJ1-1, with a weak D call TRBD1 (5 bases). Per the germline V gene, CDR1 is ENHRY and CDR2 is SYGVKD. CDR3 length: 15 residues. The V gene lost 3 bases and the J gene lost 1 base, with 12 bases spanning the gap. CDR3 residues: CAISDVGRENTEAFF. In DNA, the CDR3 is TGTGCCATCAGTGACGTTGGCAGGGAGAACACTGAAGCTTTCTTT.

The sample holds one count of this clone. The V gene is TRBV27, the J gene TRBJ1-1; 8 bases agree with TRBD1. This CDR3 is 17 amino acids long. The V gene end was trimmed by 6 bases and the J gene end by 0 bases; junction bases not matched to a gene: 12. Germline loops: CDR1 MNHEY, CDR2 SMNVEV (reference sequence). The CDR3 DNA sequence: TGTGCCAGCAGAACAATATCAGGGGGCCCAATGAACACTGAAGCTTTCTTT. Amino acids: CASRTISGGPMNTEAFF.

This chain joins TRBV29-1 and TRBJ2-7; 11 positions match TRBD2. The CDR3 contains 13 residues. With 7 bases clipped from V and 4 bases from J, the junction kept 6 bases outside the gene matches. The germline CDR1 and CDR2 sequences are SQVTM and ANQGSEA. The CDR3: CSATSGGTYEQYF. Here the CDR3 DNA reads TGCAGCGCAACTAGCGGGGGTACTTACGAGCAGTACTTC.

The chain links TRBV5-1 to TRBJ2-5; D not certain. The V and J ends lost 4 bases and 1 base respectively, with 8 bases between them. The CDR3 is made up of 13 amino acids. CDR1 and CDR2 (germline): SGHRS, YFSETQ. The CDR3 nucleotides are TGCGCCAGCAGCCCCGACGGCCAAGAGACCCAGTACTTC. It translates to CASSPDGQETQYF.

The chain recombines TRBV6-1 with TRBJ1-1; D uncertain. The V gene's germline CDR1 is MNHNS and CDR2 SASEGT. The CDR3 loop spans 15 amino acids. Trimming left V 4 bases short and J 10 bases short, with 22 bases between. The CDR3 DNA sequence: TGTGCCAGCAGTGCCAGCAGAGGCCGGGAGCGGGGAGCTTTCTTT. It is translated as CASSASRGRERGAFF.

The chain links TRBV5-6 to TRBJ1-3, with D perhaps TRBD1 (5 bases). The length of the CDR3 is 16 residues. CDR1 SGHDT and CDR2 YYEEEE come from the germline V gene. Trimming took 1 base from V and 2 from J, leaving 13 bases between them. Here the CDR3 reads CASSLRGPTAGNTIYF. For the CDR3, the DNA is TGTGCCAGCAGCTTGAGGGGTCCGACGGCTGGAAACACCATATATTTT.

The chain recombines TRBV9 with TRBJ2-3; the match to TRBD2 covers 13 bases. The CDR3 runs to 15 residues. V gave up 7 bases and J gave up 4 bases; unmatched junction bases: 6. Germline CDR1 and CDR2: SGDLS and YYNGEE. The CDR3 protein is CASGWTSGGSDTQYF. CDR3 coding DNA: TGTGCCAGCGGATGGACTAGCGGGGGTTCAGATACGCAGTATTTT.

The chain couples TRBV11-3 to TRBJ2-5; 11 positions match TRBD1. Germline V gives CDR1 SGHNT, CDR2 YENEEA. The CDR3 extends over 15 amino acids. The V segment lost 5 bases and the J segment 5 bases; nucleotides outside the gene matches: 7. CDR3 DNA sequence: TGTGCCAGCAGCCCTGGACAGGGGGCAGCTGAGACCCAGTACTTC. Its translation is CASSPGQGAAETQYF.

The chain is built from TRBV4-1 and TRBJ1-1; possibly TRBD1 for D (5 bases). Between the trimmed V and J ends, which lost 3 bases and 8 bases, there was a span of 13 bases. The CDR3 is 13 amino acids. Germline V CDR1 and CDR2: MGHRA, YSYEKL. CDR3 in amino acids: CASSHRDDREAFF. CDR3 nucleotides: TGCGCCAGCAGCCACCGAGATGACAGAGAAGCTTTCTTT.

This clone was seen more than once but under ten times. The V gene is TRBV6-6, the J gene TRBJ1-1, with D possibly being TRBD1 (6 bases). The V gene lost 6 bases and the J gene lost 4 bases, with 12 bases spanning the gap. This CDR3 has 13 residues. Germline V gives CDR1 MNHNY, CDR2 SVGAGI (reference sequence). Here the CDR3 reads CASRVDSGTEAFF. The DNA of the CDR3 is TGTGCCAGCAGAGTGGACAGTGGCACTGAAGCTTTCTTT.

V usage is TRBV29-1 and J usage is TRBJ2-3; TRBD1 matches at 7 bases. CDR1 and CDR2 (germline): SQVTM, ANQGSEA. The CDR3 is made up of 14 amino acids. The junction had 7 bases not matched to a gene; V was cut back by 7 bases and J by 0 bases. The CDR3 loop is CSARTGFSTDTQYF. The CDR3 bases are TGCAGCGCCCGGACAGGTTTTAGCACAGATACGCAGTATTTT.

Of note for this clone: One junction end disagrees with the germline gene, perhaps due to a read error. The gene calls are TRBV2 and TRBJ1-2; possibly TRBD1 for D (6 bases). Germline CDR1 reads SNHLY; CDR2 reads FYNNEI. This CDR3 has 13 residues. This chain's CDR3 is CASREGQNYGYTF. The CDR3 DNA reads as TGTGCCAGCAGAGAAGGACAGAACTATGGCTACACCTTC.

The chain combines TRBV5-1 with TRBJ1-2; D not resolved. V was trimmed by 0 bases and J by 7 bases, leaving 4 bases between them. Germline CDR1 SGHRS, CDR2 YFSETQ. This CDR3 has 11 amino acids. In nucleotides, the CDR3 is TGCGCCAGCAGCTTGGCTGGTGGCTACACCTTC. This gives the protein CASSLAGGYTF.

The rearrangement links TRBV30 to TRBJ1-2; perhaps TRBD1 as D (6 bases). Germline CDR1 GTSNPN, CDR2 SVGIG (reference sequence). The length of the CDR3 is 13 residues. The V gene lost 1 base and the J gene lost 7 bases, with 13 bases spanning the gap. The CDR3 sequence: CAWSEDSGLGYTF. The CDR3 bases are TGTGCCTGGAGTGAGGACAGCGGGCTTGGCTACACCTTC.

The chain has TRBV28 and TRBJ1-2; D remains unclear. V lost 4 bases, J lost 6 bases, and 15 bases lay in between. The CDR3 covers 14 residues. Germline CDR1 is MDHEN and CDR2 is SYDVKM. CDR3 in amino acids: CASSYSVNINGYTF. The CDR3, as DNA: TGTGCCAGCAGTTACAGCGTCAACATCAATGGCTACACCTTC.

V usage is TRBV6-6 and J usage is TRBJ2-7; tentatively, D is TRBD1 (6 bases). Trimming pared 2 bases from V and 4 bases from J, leaving 15 bases between. CDR1 MNHNY and CDR2 SVGAGI come from the germline V gene (reference sequence). The CDR3 covers 15 residues. This CDR3 reads CASSYPGTFDYEQYF. For the CDR3, the DNA is TGTGCCAGCAGTTACCCGGGGACATTCGATTACGAGCAGTACTTC.